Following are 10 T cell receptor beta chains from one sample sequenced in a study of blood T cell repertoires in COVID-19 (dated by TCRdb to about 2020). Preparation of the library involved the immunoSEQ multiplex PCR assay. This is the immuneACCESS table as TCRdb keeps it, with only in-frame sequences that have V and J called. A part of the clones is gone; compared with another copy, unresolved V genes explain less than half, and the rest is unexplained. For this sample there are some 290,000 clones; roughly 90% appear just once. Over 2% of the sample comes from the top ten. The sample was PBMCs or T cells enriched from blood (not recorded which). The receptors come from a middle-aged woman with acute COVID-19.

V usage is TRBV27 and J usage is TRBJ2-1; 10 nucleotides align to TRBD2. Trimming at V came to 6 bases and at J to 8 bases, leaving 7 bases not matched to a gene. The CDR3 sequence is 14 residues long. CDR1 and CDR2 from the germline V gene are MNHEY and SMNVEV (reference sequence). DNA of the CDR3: TGTGCCAGCAGCCCCGGGACTAGCGCCCATGAGCAGTTCTTC. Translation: CASSPGTSAHEQFF.

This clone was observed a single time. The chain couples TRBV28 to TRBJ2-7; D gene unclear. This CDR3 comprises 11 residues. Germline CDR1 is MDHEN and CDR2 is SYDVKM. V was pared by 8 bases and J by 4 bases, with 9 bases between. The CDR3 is CASHNKYEQYF. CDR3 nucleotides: TGTGCCAGCCATAACAAATACGAGCAGTACTTC.

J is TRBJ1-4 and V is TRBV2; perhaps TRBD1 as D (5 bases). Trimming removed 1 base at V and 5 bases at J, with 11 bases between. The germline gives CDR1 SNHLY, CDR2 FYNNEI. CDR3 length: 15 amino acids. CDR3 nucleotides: TGTGCCAGCAGTGAAGGGGCCGGGGGGAATGAAAAACTGTTTTTT. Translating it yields CASSEGAGGNEKLFF.

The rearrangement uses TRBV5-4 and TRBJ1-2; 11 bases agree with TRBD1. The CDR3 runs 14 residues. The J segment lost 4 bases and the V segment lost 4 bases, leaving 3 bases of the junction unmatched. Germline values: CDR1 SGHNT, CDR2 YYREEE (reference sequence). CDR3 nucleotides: TGTGCCAGCAGCAGGACAGGGGGCAGCTATGGCTACACCTTC. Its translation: CASSRTGGSYGYTF.

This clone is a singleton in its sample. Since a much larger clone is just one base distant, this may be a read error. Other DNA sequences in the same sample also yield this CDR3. Here the CDR3 reads CASSPTGYEQYF. The CDR3 coding sequence is TGTGCCAGCAGCCCCACAGGGTACGAGCAGTACTTC. The gene calls are TRBV11-3 and TRBJ2-7; TRBD1 might be the D (6 bases). V lost 5 bases to trimming and J lost 4 bases, with 9 bases between them. The CDR3 runs 12 residues. The V gene's germline CDR1 is SGHNT and CDR2 YENEEA.

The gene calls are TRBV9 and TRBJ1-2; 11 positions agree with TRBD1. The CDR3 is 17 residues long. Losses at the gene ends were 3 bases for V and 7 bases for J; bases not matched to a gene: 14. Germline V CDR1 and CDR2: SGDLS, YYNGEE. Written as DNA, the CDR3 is TGTGCCAGCAGCGAGGGCCCCCTCGGACAGGGGGCAGGTGGCTACACCTTC. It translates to CASSEGPLGQGAGGYTF.

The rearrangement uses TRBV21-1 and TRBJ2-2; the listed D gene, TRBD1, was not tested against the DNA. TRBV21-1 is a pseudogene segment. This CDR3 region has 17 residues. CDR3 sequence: CARIHPQGARNTGELFF. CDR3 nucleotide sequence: TGTGCCAGGATCCACCCACAGGGGGCAAGAAACACCGGGGAGCTGTTTTTT.

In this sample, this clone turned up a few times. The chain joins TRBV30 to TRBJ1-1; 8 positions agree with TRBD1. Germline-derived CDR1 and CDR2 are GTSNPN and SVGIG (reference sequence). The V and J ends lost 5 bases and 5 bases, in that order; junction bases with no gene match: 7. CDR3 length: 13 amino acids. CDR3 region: CAWGQGRRTEAFF. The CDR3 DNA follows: TGTGCCTGGGGACAGGGAAGGCGGACTGAAGCTTTCTTT.

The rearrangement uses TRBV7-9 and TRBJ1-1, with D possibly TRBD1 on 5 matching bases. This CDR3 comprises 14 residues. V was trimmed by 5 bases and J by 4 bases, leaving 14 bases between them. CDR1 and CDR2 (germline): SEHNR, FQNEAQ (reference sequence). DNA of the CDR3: TGTGCCAGCAGCCCTCGTTCCCAGGGCACTGAAGCTTTCTTT. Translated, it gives CASSPRSQGTEAFF.

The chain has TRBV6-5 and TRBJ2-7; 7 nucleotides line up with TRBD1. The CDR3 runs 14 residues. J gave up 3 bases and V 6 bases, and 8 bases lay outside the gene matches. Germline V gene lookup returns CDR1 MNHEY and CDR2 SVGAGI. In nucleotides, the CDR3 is TGTGCCAGCAGCCTAGGGGGACAGAGCTACGAGCAGTACTTC. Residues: CASSLGGQSYEQYF.